The sequence of this TCR beta chain was determined in a study of blood T cell repertoires in COVID-19. In the study overall: Sites in the United States, Italy and Spain provided acute and convalescent COVID-19 samples. Sample material is recorded as cDNA or gDNA derived from T cells, B-cell-depleted T cells, or PBMCs.

Germline V gene lookup returns CDR1 MDHEN and CDR2 SYDVKM. J gave up 14 bases and V 3 bases, and 3 bases lay outside the gene matches. This CDR3 has 12 amino acids. This clone was found many times. Method: immunoSEQ multiplex PCR; TCRdb's copy keeps in-frame clones and lacks some. The repertoire holds hundreds of thousands of clones, with roughly 85% as singletons. The chain has TRBV28 and TRBJ2-3; 12 bases are a match to TRBD2. The sequence was collected from a woman in her thirties with active or convalescent COVID-19. What was sequenced was peripheral blood. CDR3 amino acids: CASSFGLAGRYF. CDR3 coding DNA: TGTGCCAGCAGTTTCGGACTAGCGGGACGGTATTTT.